The 16 T cell receptor beta chains below all came from one sample that was sequenced in a study of cytomegalovirus exposure and HLA in healthy donors. Primers for the PCR totalled 60 Vbeta and 13 Jbeta. Generated by immunoSEQ multiplex PCR, the TCRdb table keeps only in-frame clones and is missing some. Of approximately 170,000 clones in the sample, around 79% were seen once. Material: PBMCs. Receptor source: a woman aged 18-29 years in good health and CMV-seronegative.

The V call is TRBV30, the J call TRBJ2-5, with TRBD1 matching over 8 bases. Per germline, CDR1 GTSNPN and CDR2 SVGIG (reference sequence). V dropped 3 bases and J dropped 2; count of bases not matched to a gene: 5. The CDR3 loop spans 14 amino acids. This CDR3 reads CAWRAGGTQETQYF. The CDR3 coding sequence is TGTGCCTGGAGGGCAGGGGGCACTCAAGAGACCCAGTACTTC.

The V call is TRBV18, the J call TRBJ1-5; a weak D match, TRBD1 (5 bases). The germline V and J ends were trimmed by 6 bases and 5 bases, with 11 bases remaining between them. Germline-derived CDR1 and CDR2 are KGHSH and LQKENI. The CDR3 is made up of 13 amino acids. The CDR3 here is CASSGQRDQPQHF. The DNA of the CDR3 is TGTGCCAGCTCCGGACAACGGGATCAGCCCCAGCATTTT.

In its sample, this clone is medium-sized. V gene TRBV4-2 combines with J gene TRBJ2-6; D gene unclear. Germline-derived CDR1 and CDR2 are LGHNA and YNFKEQ. V lost 0 bases and J lost 0, with 6 bases in between. CDR3 size: 16 residues. The CDR3 loop is CASSQEQSSGANVLTF. The CDR3 DNA sequence: TGTGCCAGCAGCCAAGAACAGAGCTCTGGGGCCAACGTCCTGACTTTC.

The genes are TRBV11-2 and TRBJ2-2; D is uncertain. This CDR3 spans 15 amino acids. Per the germline V gene, CDR1 is SGHAT and CDR2 is FQNNGV. The germline V and J ends were trimmed by 5 bases and 4 bases, with 14 bases remaining between them. In nucleotides, the CDR3 is TGTGCCAGCAGCGCTAGATCCCAGTTCACCGGGGAGCTGTTTTTT. This encodes CASSARSQFTGELFF.

This clone occurred a few times. The CDR3 DNA reads TGTGCCAGCAGCTTCCGGGGAGACTACGAGCAGTACTTC. This sequence encodes CASSFRGDYEQYF. The gene calls are TRBV7-2 and TRBJ2-7, with TRBD2 as a possible D gene (5 bases). Germline V lookup: CDR1 SGHTA, CDR2 FQGNSA. Trimming cost V 3 bases and J 3 bases, with 9 bases left between them. This CDR3 region has 13 residues. The variable domain in full, completed from reference TRBV7-2 and TRBJ2-7, reads GAGVSQSPSNKVTEKGKDVELRCDPISGHTALYWYRQSLGQGLEFLIYFQGNSAPDKSGLPSDRFSAERTGGSVSTLTIQRTQQEDSAVYLCASSFRGDYEQYFGPGTRLTVT.

The genes are TRBV5-1 and TRBJ2-4; 9 nucleotides agree with TRBD2. Per germline, CDR1 SGHRS and CDR2 YFSETQ. With 0 bases clipped from V and 1 base from J, the junction kept 2 bases outside the gene matches. The CDR3 spans 16 residues. CDR3 residues: CASSLGLAVAKNIQYF. The CDR3 DNA reads as TGCGCCAGCAGCTTGGGACTAGCGGTGGCCAAAAACATTCAGTACTTC.

This clone is a singleton in its sample. The chain combines TRBV29-1 with TRBJ1-1; possible D gene TRBD1, 5 bases. Per the germline V gene, CDR1 is SQVTM and CDR2 is ANQGSEA. This CDR3 has 12 amino acids. V was cut by 4 bases and J by 4 bases, with 10 bases left in between. The CDR3 nucleotides are TGCAGCGTTGGGCAGGGAATCACTGAAGCTTTCTTT. It specifies CSVGQGITEAFF.

A few counts support this clone. The chain has TRBV7-3 and TRBJ2-5, with D perhaps matching TRBD1 (6 bases). The DNA end lines up better with TRBJ2-7; the J call may be wrong. The CDR3 is 14 amino acids. CDR1 and CDR2 from the germline V gene are SGHTA and FQGTGA. The CDR3 region is CASSLTAQGYEQYF. DNA of the CDR3: TGTGCCAGCAGCTTAACGGCACAGGGCTACGAGCAGTACTTC.

V gene TRBV9 combines with J gene TRBJ1-3; perhaps TRBD1 as D (5 bases). The CDR3 spans 16 residues. CDR1 is SGDLS, CDR2 YYNGEE, per germline. The V end was cut by 2 bases, the J end by 2 bases, with 14 bases between. For the CDR3, the DNA is TGTGCCAGCAGCGTCCTGGGAGGGGTCACTGGAAACACCATATATTTT. Translation gives CASSVLGGVTGNTIYF.

V usage is TRBV2 and J usage is TRBJ1-2, with TRBD1 identical over 11 bases. J was trimmed by 5 bases and V by 4 bases; bases with no gene match: 3. This CDR3 is 14 amino acids long. Germline V gene sequence: CDR1 SNHLY, CDR2 FYNNEI. The CDR3 here is CASSGGQGAYGYTF. The CDR3 DNA follows: TGTGCCAGCAGTGGAGGACAGGGGGCATATGGCTACACCTTC.

V is TRBV11-2 and J is TRBJ2-5, with 9 positions matching TRBD2. Losses at the gene ends were 4 bases for V and 7 bases for J; bases not matched to a gene: 7. Germline V gene sequence: CDR1 SGHAT, CDR2 FQNNGV. The CDR3 is 14 amino acids. The CDR3 coding sequence is TGTGCCAGCAGCTCGATAGCGGGGGTGGGGACCCAGTACTTC. This codes for CASSSIAGVGTQYF.

The V gene is TRBV10-3, the J gene TRBJ2-5; 9 bases are a match to TRBD1. The germline gives CDR1 ENHRY, CDR2 SYGVKD. The ends lost 2 bases at V and 4 bases at J; junction bases unmatched: 11. The length of the CDR3 is 17 residues. In nucleotides, the CDR3 is TGTGCCATCAGTGAGACGAGGGGACAGGGAAGGCGAGAGACCCAGTACTTC. It encodes CAISETRGQGRRETQYF.

The genes are TRBV6-5 and TRBJ1-1; D uncertain. The CDR3 totals 12 residues. The V end was cut by 2 bases, the J end by 6 bases, with 7 bases between. Germline loops: CDR1 MNHEY, CDR2 SVGAGI. The CDR3 DNA is TGTGCCAGCAGTTACACGGGAGCTGAAGCTTTCTTT. Translating it yields CASSYTGAEAFF.

The V and J genes are TRBV5-1 and TRBJ2-1, with TRBD1 as a possible D gene (5 bases). The V end lost 6 bases, the J end lost 9 bases, and 19 bases lay between the germline ends. CDR3 length equals 14 residues. CDR1 and CDR2 from the germline V gene are SGHRS and YFSETQ. CDR3 sequence reads: CASNLGRARGEQFF. The CDR3 nucleotides are TGCGCCAGCAACCTCGGCAGGGCTAGGGGTGAGCAGTTCTTC.

V usage is TRBV6-5 and J usage is TRBJ2-1; possibly TRBD1 for D (5 bases). V was clipped by 5 bases and J by 4 bases, with 9 bases between them. The CDR3 totals 13 residues. The germline gives CDR1 MNHEY, CDR2 SVGAGI. Written as DNA, the CDR3 is TGTGCCAGCAGTCTGGACAATTACAATGAGCAGTTCTTC. Translation gives CASSLDNYNEQFF.

V usage is TRBV5-1 and J usage is TRBJ2-2; D not certain. Germline values: CDR1 SGHRS, CDR2 YFSETQ. The V and J ends lost 3 bases and 6 bases respectively, with 6 bases between them. The CDR3 consists of 12 residues. The CDR3: CASSSNSGELFF. In DNA, the CDR3 is TGCGCCAGCAGCTCAAACTCCGGGGAGCTGTTTTTT. The entire variable domain, with the rest obtained from reference TRBV5-1 and TRBJ2-2, is as follows: KAGVTQTPRYLIKTRGQQVTLSCSPISGHRSVSWYQQTPGQGLQFLFEYFSETQRNKGNFPGRFSGRQFSNSRSEMNVSTLELGDSALYLCASSSNSGELFFGEGSRLTVL.